A selection of T cell receptor beta chains follows, all from one sample in a study of blood T cell repertoires in COVID-19. The method was immunoSEQ multiplex PCR; TCRdb's version includes in-frame clones alone and lacks a portion of them. This repertoire shows more than 150,000 clones, around 81% found once; its top ten account for roughly 13%. The material sequenced was peripheral blood. The receptors here all came from a man aged 70-80 years who had recovered from COVID-19. Each CDR3 is given with its conserved first and last residue. D genes are given only for firm matches. A row's size may be missing; if present it is once, few, many or a size class.

d_gene: .
abundance: .
j_gene: TRBJ1-4
v_gene: TRBV27
CDR3nt: TGTGCCAGCAGCTCGCCCGGGTCTAGTGAAAAACTGTTTTTT
CDR3aa: CASSSPGSSEKLFF

d_gene: TRBD1
abundance: .
j_gene: TRBJ2-7
v_gene: TRBV23-1
CDR3nt: TGCGCCAGCAGTCGACCCGGGACAGGGAGCCCCTACGAGCAGTACTTC
CDR3aa: CASSRPGTGSPYEQYF

d_gene: .
abundance: .
j_gene: TRBJ1-4
v_gene: TRBV12-3/TRBV12-4
CDR3nt: TGTGCCAGCAGGCGCTCAACTAATGAAAAACTGTTTTTT
CDR3aa: CASRRSTNEKLFF

d_gene: TRBD2
abundance: .
j_gene: TRBJ2-7
v_gene: TRBV2
CDR3nt: TGTGCCAGCAAATCGACGGGGGGGGCTCTCGAGCAGTACTTC
CDR3aa: CASKSTGGALEQYF

d_gene: TRBD2
abundance: .
j_gene: TRBJ2-7
v_gene: TRBV28
CDR3nt: TGTGCCAGCAGTTTAGAGACTAGCGGCTCCTACGAGCAGTACTTC
CDR3aa: CASSLETSGSYEQYF

d_gene: .
abundance: few
j_gene: TRBJ2-7
v_gene: TRBV3-1/TRBV3-2
CDR3nt: TGTGCCAGCAGCCACGGGCGGGTTTCCTACGAGCAGTACTTC
CDR3aa: CASSHGRVSYEQYF

d_gene: TRBD2
abundance: few
j_gene: TRBJ2-1
v_gene: TRBV19
CDR3nt: TGTGCCAGTAGTATAGAGTTTAGCGGGAGCTCCGGGGGCTACAATGAGCAGTTCTTC
CDR3aa: CASSIEFSGSSGGYNEQFF

d_gene: .
abundance: .
j_gene: TRBJ1-3
v_gene: TRBV6-2/TRBV6-3
CDR3nt: TGTGCCAGCAGTACCTCGCTGAACTCACTCTCTGGAAACACCATATATTTT
CDR3aa: CASSTSLNSLSGNTIYF

d_gene: TRBD1
abundance: many
j_gene: TRBJ1-2
v_gene: TRBV24-1
CDR3nt: TGTGCCACCTCAGGGGGCCCCGGCTATGGCTACACCTTC
CDR3aa: CATSGGPGYGYTF

d_gene: TRBD1
abundance: .
j_gene: TRBJ2-1
v_gene: TRBV2
CDR3nt: TGTGCCAGCCGAACAGGGGGCCCCTACAATGAGCAGTTCTTC
CDR3aa: CASRTGGPYNEQFF

d_gene: .
abundance: .
j_gene: TRBJ2-3
v_gene: TRBV9
CDR3nt: TGTGCCAGCAGCTACCTCGTGGGAGCAAGCACAGATACGCAGTATTTT
CDR3aa: CASSYLVGASTDTQYF

d_gene: .
abundance: .
j_gene: TRBJ1-2
v_gene: TRBV9
CDR3nt: TGTGCCAGCAGCCCCGCGGGCCTAGCTAACTATGGCTACACCTTC
CDR3aa: CASSPAGLANYGYTF

d_gene: TRBD1
abundance: .
j_gene: TRBJ2-6
v_gene: TRBV7-2
CDR3nt: TGTGCCAGCAGCTTAGTGCCAGGGGGAACGGTCCTGACTTTC
CDR3aa: CASSLVPGGTVLTF

d_gene: .
abundance: once
j_gene: TRBJ2-1
v_gene: TRBV25-1
CDR3nt: TGTGCCAGCACGTTTCTCAGTGAGCAGTTCTTC
CDR3aa: CASTFLSEQFF

d_gene: .
abundance: .
j_gene: TRBJ1-3
v_gene: TRBV6-5
CDR3nt: TGTGCCAGCACCCCGGGGGGATCTGGAAACACCATATATTTT
CDR3aa: CASTPGGSGNTIYF

d_gene: TRBD1
abundance: .
j_gene: TRBJ2-1
v_gene: TRBV2
CDR3nt: TGTGCCAGCAGTGAGTGGACAGGGGGCTCCTACAATGAGCAGTTCTTC
CDR3aa: CASSEWTGGSYNEQFF

d_gene: TRBD2
abundance: .
j_gene: TRBJ2-3
v_gene: TRBV9
CDR3nt: TGTGCCAGCAGCGCTGGGACTAGCGGGATGACAGATACGCAGTATTTT
CDR3aa: CASSAGTSGMTDTQYF

d_gene: .
abundance: .
j_gene: TRBJ2-7
v_gene: TRBV7-9
CDR3nt: TGTGCCAGCAGCCTCCTAGCGCCAATATACGAGCAGTACTTC
CDR3aa: CASSLLAPIYEQYF

d_gene: .
abundance: .
j_gene: TRBJ1-4
v_gene: TRBV28
CDR3nt: TGTGCCAGCAGCATTAGGGCAGGGGCGAATGAAAAACTGTTTTTT
CDR3aa: CASSIRAGANEKLFF

d_gene: .
abundance: .
j_gene: TRBJ1-3
v_gene: TRBV24-1
CDR3nt: TGTGCCACCAGTGATTTGAGGAGAAAATACACCATATATTTT
CDR3aa: CATSDLRRKYTIYF

d_gene: .
abundance: .
j_gene: TRBJ2-2
v_gene: TRBV7-8
CDR3nt: TGTGCCAGCAGCCCCGGGGGACAGACGAACACCGGGGAGCTGTTTTTT
CDR3aa: CASSPGGQTNTGELFF

d_gene: TRBD2
abundance: .
j_gene: TRBJ2-7
v_gene: TRBV6-1
CDR3nt: TGTGCCAGCAGTGAAATCTGGGGGGAGGGCTACGAGCAGTACTTC
CDR3aa: CASSEIWGEGYEQYF

d_gene: TRBD2
abundance: .
j_gene: TRBJ2-1
v_gene: TRBV18
CDR3nt: TGTGCCAGCTCACCGCCGGGACTAGCGGACAATGAGCAGTTCTTC
CDR3aa: CASSPPGLADNEQFF

d_gene: TRBD1
abundance: .
j_gene: TRBJ2-1
v_gene: TRBV9
CDR3nt: TGTGCCAGCAGCGTAGGACAGGGAATGAACAATGAGCAGTTCTTC
CDR3aa: CASSVGQGMNNEQFF

d_gene: .
abundance: .
j_gene: TRBJ1-2
v_gene: TRBV19
CDR3nt: TGTGCCAGTAGTATTGGGCAGGGCTCTGGCTACACCTTC
CDR3aa: CASSIGQGSGYTF

d_gene: TRBD2
abundance: .
j_gene: TRBJ2-1
v_gene: TRBV10-3
CDR3nt: TGTGCCATCAGTGAGAGACTAGCGGGTAACAATGAGCAGTTCTTC
CDR3aa: CAISERLAGNNEQFF

d_gene: .
abundance: .
j_gene: TRBJ1-5
v_gene: TRBV19
CDR3nt: TGTGCCAGTAGTCAGGGGCTCAATCAGCCCCAGCATTTT
CDR3aa: CASSQGLNQPQHF

d_gene: .
abundance: .
j_gene: TRBJ2-1
v_gene: TRBV7-2
CDR3nt: TGTGCCAGCAGCTTAGGTCTAACCCTCAATGAGCAGTTCTTC
CDR3aa: CASSLGLTLNEQFF

d_gene: .
abundance: once
j_gene: TRBJ2-1
v_gene: TRBV7-2
CDR3nt: TGTGCCAGCAGTTTACACTACAAGGTTGAGCAGTTCTTC
CDR3aa: CASSLHYKVEQFF

d_gene: .
abundance: .
j_gene: TRBJ2-1
v_gene: TRBV11-2
CDR3nt: TGTGCCAGCAGCTTGGCTACAGGTTGGGGTGAGCAGTTCTTC
CDR3aa: CASSLATGWGEQFF

d_gene: TRBD1
abundance: .
j_gene: TRBJ1-5
v_gene: TRBV12-3/TRBV12-4
CDR3nt: TGTGCCAGCAGCTCTCGAACAGGGGAGTCCCAGCATTTT
CDR3aa: CASSSRTGESQHF

d_gene: .
abundance: .
j_gene: TRBJ2-3
v_gene: TRBV20-1
CDR3nt: TGCAGTGCTAGTGAGGGCTCTAGCACAGATACGCAGTATTTT
CDR3aa: CSASEGSSTDTQYF

d_gene: .
abundance: .
j_gene: TRBJ2-5
v_gene: TRBV29-1
CDR3nt: TGCAGCGTTCAGGACCCGGGGGAGACCCAGTACTTC
CDR3aa: CSVQDPGETQYF

d_gene: TRBD1
abundance: .
j_gene: TRBJ1-1
v_gene: TRBV28
CDR3nt: TGTGCCAGCAGATCCGGGACAGGGGGCTATGGGGACACTGAAGCTTTCTTT
CDR3aa: CASRSGTGGYGDTEAFF

d_gene: .
abundance: .
j_gene: TRBJ1-1
v_gene: TRBV7-2
CDR3nt: TGTGCCACCTTAAGTGGGACAACGAACACTGAAGCTTTCTTT
CDR3aa: CATLSGTTNTEAFF

d_gene: .
abundance: few
j_gene: TRBJ2-3
v_gene: TRBV27
CDR3nt: TGTGCCAGCAGCGCGGGATCCCTCCATACGCAGTATTTT
CDR3aa: CASSAGSLHTQYF

d_gene: TRBD1
abundance: .
j_gene: TRBJ1-1
v_gene: TRBV6-5
CDR3nt: TGTGCCAGCAGTAACAGGGGGTGGAACACTGAAGCTTTCTTT
CDR3aa: CASSNRGWNTEAFF

d_gene: TRBD1
abundance: .
j_gene: TRBJ2-1
v_gene: TRBV5-6
CDR3nt: TGTGCCAGCAGCCAGGGACAGGGTGGGTTTTTGGGTGAGCAGTTCTTC
CDR3aa: CASSQGQGGFLGEQFF

d_gene: TRBD2
abundance: .
j_gene: TRBJ2-1
v_gene: TRBV9
CDR3nt: TGTGCCAGCAGCGTCGGGCCTAGCGGGAGGGTGGGCAATGAGCAGTTCTTC
CDR3aa: CASSVGPSGRVGNEQFF

d_gene: .
abundance: .
j_gene: TRBJ1-6
v_gene: TRBV7-8
CDR3nt: TGTGCCAGCAAGGAGGACGGATATAGCTCCTATAATTCACCCCTCCACTTT
CDR3aa: CASKEDGYSSYNSPLHF

d_gene: TRBD1
abundance: .
j_gene: TRBJ2-3
v_gene: TRBV5-1
CDR3nt: TGCGCCAGCAGCTTGGATCCTGGACAGGGGGTGCATACGCAGTATTTT
CDR3aa: CASSLDPGQGVHTQYF

d_gene: TRBD2
abundance: .
j_gene: TRBJ2-1
v_gene: TRBV7-2
CDR3nt: TGTGCCAGCAGCCAAGTCCCGGGACTAGCGGACAATGAGCAGTTCTTC
CDR3aa: CASSQVPGLADNEQFF

d_gene: .
abundance: .
j_gene: TRBJ2-5
v_gene: TRBV5-5
CDR3nt: TGTGCCAGCAGCTCCCTCGGGCAGGGCCAAGAGACCCAGTACTTC
CDR3aa: CASSSLGQGQETQYF

d_gene: .
abundance: once
j_gene: TRBJ1-2
v_gene: TRBV25-1
CDR3nt: TGTGCCAGCAGTGAAACCCGAGAGGGCTACACCTTC
CDR3aa: CASSETREGYTF

d_gene: TRBD2
abundance: .
j_gene: TRBJ2-7
v_gene: TRBV27
CDR3nt: TGTGCCAGCCGCCGACTAGCGGGATTCGACGAGCAGTACTTC
CDR3aa: CASRRLAGFDEQYF